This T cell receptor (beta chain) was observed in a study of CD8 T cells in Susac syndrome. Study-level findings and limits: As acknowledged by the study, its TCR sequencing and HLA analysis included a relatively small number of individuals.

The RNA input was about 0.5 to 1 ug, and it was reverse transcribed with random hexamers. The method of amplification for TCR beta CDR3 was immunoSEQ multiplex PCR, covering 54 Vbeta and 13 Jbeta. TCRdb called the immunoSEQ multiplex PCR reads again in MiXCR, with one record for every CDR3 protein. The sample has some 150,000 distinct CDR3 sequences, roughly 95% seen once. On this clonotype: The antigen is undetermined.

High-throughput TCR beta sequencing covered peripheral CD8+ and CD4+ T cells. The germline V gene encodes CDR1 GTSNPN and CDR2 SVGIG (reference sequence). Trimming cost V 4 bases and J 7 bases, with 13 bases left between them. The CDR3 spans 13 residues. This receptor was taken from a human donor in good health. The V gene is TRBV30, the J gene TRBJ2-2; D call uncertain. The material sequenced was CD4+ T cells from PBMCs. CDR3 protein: CAWTLWEDGELFF. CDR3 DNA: TGTGCCTGGACTCTCTGGGAAGACGGGGAGCTGTTTTTT.